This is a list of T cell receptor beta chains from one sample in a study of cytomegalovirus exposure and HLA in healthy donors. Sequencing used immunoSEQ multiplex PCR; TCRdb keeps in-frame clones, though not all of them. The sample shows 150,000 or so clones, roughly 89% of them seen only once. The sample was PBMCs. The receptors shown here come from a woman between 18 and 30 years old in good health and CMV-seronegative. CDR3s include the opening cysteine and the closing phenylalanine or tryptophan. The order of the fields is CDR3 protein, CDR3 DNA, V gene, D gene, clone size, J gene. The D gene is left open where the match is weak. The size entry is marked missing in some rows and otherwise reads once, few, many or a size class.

CDR3: CASSSPQSGDTQYF
DNA: TGTGCCAGCAGTTCCCCTCAATCGGGTGATACGCAGTATTTT
V: TRBV6-6
D: .
size: .
J: TRBJ2-3

CDR3: CASSQIAGGLDEQFF
DNA: TGTGCCAGCAGTCAAATAGCGGGGGGGCTCGATGAGCAGTTCTTC
V: TRBV6-1
D: TRBD2
size: .
J: TRBJ2-1

CDR3: CASSLAHLIF
DNA: TGTGCCAGCAGTCTAGCCCACCTAATCTTT
V: TRBV6-1
D: .
size: .
J: TRBJ1-1

CDR3: CASSPPWLGQETQYF
DNA: TGTGCCAGCTCACCACCGTGGCTAGGTCAAGAGACCCAGTACTTC
V: TRBV18
D: .
size: .
J: TRBJ2-5

CDR3: CASIHRGAGANVLTF
DNA: TGTGCCAGCATTCACAGGGGGGCTGGGGCCAACGTCCTGACTTTC
V: TRBV6-6
D: TRBD1
size: .
J: TRBJ2-6

CDR3: CASSLYAGASTDTQYF
DNA: TGTGCCAGCAGCTTATATGCGGGGGCTAGCACAGATACGCAGTATTTT
V: TRBV7-2
D: .
size: .
J: TRBJ2-3

CDR3: CASSQGEHSPLHF
DNA: TGCGCCAGCAGCCAAGGGGAGCATTCACCCCTCCACTTT
V: TRBV4-1
D: .
size: .
J: TRBJ1-6

CDR3: CASSTDSTNEKLFF
DNA: TGCGCCAGCAGCACGGACAGCACGAATGAAAAACTGTTTTTT
V: TRBV5-1
D: .
size: .
J: TRBJ1-4

CDR3: CASGLAGTSYEQYF
DNA: TGTGCCAGCGGTCTAGCGGGGACTTCCTACGAGCAGTACTTC
V: TRBV13
D: TRBD2
size: .
J: TRBJ2-7

CDR3: CASTSQGREGYTF
DNA: TGTGCCAGCACCTCTCAGGGGCGGGAGGGCTACACCTTC
V: TRBV28
D: .
size: .
J: TRBJ1-2

CDR3: CASSPTLPWSNQPQHF
DNA: TGTGCCAGCAGTCCTACCCTCCCTTGGAGCAATCAGCCCCAGCATTTT
V: TRBV27
D: .
size: .
J: TRBJ1-5

CDR3: CASSSGQGDNEKLFF
DNA: TGTGCCAGCAGCTCAGGACAGGGGGATAATGAAAAACTGTTTTTT
V: TRBV7-9
D: TRBD1
size: .
J: TRBJ1-4

CDR3: CASRRGGPYNEQFF
DNA: TGTGCCAGCAGGCGGGGGGGGCCCTACAATGAGCAGTTCTTC
V: TRBV6-5
D: TRBD2
size: .
J: TRBJ2-1

CDR3: CASSIQGVRQPQHF
DNA: TGTGCCAGCAGCATACAGGGAGTTCGTCAGCCCCAGCATTTT
V: TRBV7-9
D: .
size: .
J: TRBJ1-5

CDR3: CAIRGRASGNTIYF
DNA: TGTGCCATCAGAGGGAGGGCTTCTGGAAACACCATATATTTT
V: TRBV10-3
D: .
size: once
J: TRBJ1-3

CDR3: CASSDRDRTRSNQPQHF
DNA: TGTGCCAGCAGCGACAGGGACAGGACTAGGAGCAATCAGCCCCAGCATTTT
V: TRBV7-8
D: TRBD1
size: .
J: TRBJ1-5

CDR3: CASSLRLEAFF
DNA: TGTGCCAGCTCACTGAGACTTGAAGCTTTCTTT
V: TRBV18
D: .
size: .
J: TRBJ1-1

CDR3: CASSPSGTGVAYEQYF
DNA: TGTGCCAGCTCACCATCAGGTACAGGGGTAGCCTACGAGCAGTACTTC
V: TRBV18
D: TRBD1
size: .
J: TRBJ2-7

CDR3: CASSEALRTRASYSNQPQHF
DNA: TGTGCCAGCAGTGAAGCGCTTCGGACTCGGGCTTCTTATAGCAATCAGCCCCAGCATTTT
V: TRBV6-1
D: .
size: .
J: TRBJ1-5

CDR3: CASSPPGTGVTGELFF
DNA: TGTGCCAGCTCACCACCCGGGACAGGGGTCACCGGGGAGCTGTTTTTT
V: TRBV18
D: TRBD1
size: .
J: TRBJ2-2

CDR3: CASSFPSGGTQETQYF
DNA: TGTGCCAGCAGCTTCCCTAGCGGGGGAACTCAAGAGACCCAGTACTTC
V: TRBV5-4
D: TRBD2
size: .
J: TRBJ2-5

CDR3: CASSDGQPYRAFF
DNA: TGTGCCAGCAGCGACGGACAGCCATATAGGGCTTTCTTT
V: TRBV9
D: .
size: .
J: TRBJ1-1

CDR3: CASSREGSNEQFF
DNA: TGTGCCAGTAGTCGGGAGGGCTCCAATGAGCAGTTCTTC
V: TRBV19
D: TRBD2
size: .
J: TRBJ2-1

CDR3: CAISGQGRTGNTIYF
DNA: TGTGCCATCAGTGGACAGGGAAGGACTGGAAACACCATATATTTT
V: TRBV10-3
D: TRBD1
size: .
J: TRBJ1-3

CDR3: CASSIVLPGTEAFF
DNA: TGTGCCAGTAGTATCGTCCTTCCGGGCACTGAAGCTTTCTTT
V: TRBV19
D: .
size: .
J: TRBJ1-1

CDR3: CASTGLAGAGGETQYF
DNA: TGTGCCAGCACTGGACTAGCGGGGGCCGGGGGAGAGACCCAGTACTTC
V: TRBV2
D: TRBD2
size: .
J: TRBJ2-5

CDR3: CASHSFGYGYTF
DNA: TGTGCCAGCCACAGTTTCGGCTATGGCTACACCTTC
V: TRBV6-5
D: .
size: .
J: TRBJ1-2